A selection of T cell receptor beta chains follows, all from one sample in a study of sequential checkpoint blockade in melanoma. Only in-frame clones appear in the TCRdb table, and some are missing; sequencing was by immunoSEQ multiplex PCR. The repertoire holds tens of thousands of clones, with 75% to 85% as singletons. The sequencing used CD8+ T cells sorted from blood (inferred from file names), collected from a patient given nivolumab and ipilimumab in sequence. These receptors all come from a human donor with melanoma. Each CDR3 is given with its conserved first and last residue. Fields, in order: V gene, D gene, CDR3 length, J gene, clone size, CDR3 DNA, CDR3 protein. A D gene is named only where the DNA matches it firmly. Only part of the rows carry a size: once, few, many, or a class if the clone is expanded.

>TRBV7-9|TRBD2|15|TRBJ2-5|-
TGTGCCAGCAGCCCAGCGGGAGTATGGCAAGAGACCCAGTACTTC
CASSPAGVWQETQYF
>TRBV27|-|14|TRBJ1-5|-
TGTGCCAGCAGCCTTGCGGGGGCCACTCAGCCCCAGCATTTT
CASSLAGATQPQHF
>TRBV27|TRBD1|13|TRBJ2-7|-
TGTGCCAGCAGTATGACAGGGGCCTACGAGCAGTACTTC
CASSMTGAYEQYF
>TRBV4-2|-|18|TRBJ2-4|-
TGTGCCAGCAGCCAAGATGTTGGGGAGATCTTATGGGAAAACATTCAGTACTTC
CASSQDVGEILWENIQYF
>TRBV18|TRBD2|22|TRBJ2-7|-
TGTGCCAGCTCACCACAGCTAACCCCGGGACTAGCGGGAGTAGGGGACTTCTACGAGCAGTACTTC
CASSPQLTPGLAGVGDFYEQYF
>TRBV19|-|13|TRBJ2-7|-
TGTGCCAGTAGTCAGGGGAGCTCCTACGAGCAGTACTTC
CASSQGSSYEQYF
>TRBV7-9|TRBD1|13|TRBJ1-5|-
TGTGCCAGCCAGGGGGAATGGAATCAGCCCCAGCATTTT
CASQGEWNQPQHF
>TRBV6-5|-|14|TRBJ2-1|-
TGTGCCAGCAGTTACGGTACAGGGAACATTGAGCAGTTCTTC
CASSYGTGNIEQFF
>TRBV13|TRBD2|16|TRBJ2-7|-
TGTGCCAGCAGCATCTTCACTAGCGGGAGAAATTACGAGCAGTACTTC
CASSIFTSGRNYEQYF
>TRBV6-4|TRBD1|16|TRBJ2-3|medium-sized
TGTGCCAGCAGTGCCACACCGGGACAGGGTGCAGATACGCAGTATTTT
CASSATPGQGADTQYF
>TRBV7-9|TRBD1|15|TRBJ2-1|-
TGTGCCAGCAGCCTACCGGGGACAGGGGGCAATGAGCAGTTCTTC
CASSLPGTGGNEQFF
>TRBV7-9|TRBD1|14|TRBJ1-6|-
TGTGCCAGCAGCCCGCCGGACAGGTACGGAACCCTCCACTTT
CASSPPDRYGTLHF
>TRBV9|TRBD1|15|TRBJ1-2|-
TGTGCCAGCAGCGTAGGGGGACAGGGGAAGGATGGCTACACCTTC
CASSVGGQGKDGYTF
>TRBV5-1|TRBD1|16|TRBJ1-1|-
TGCGCCAGCAGCTTGGCGACAGGGAATAGGAACACTGAAGCTTTCTTT
CASSLATGNRNTEAFF
>TRBV7-9|TRBD1|16|TRBJ1-2|-
TGTGCCAGCAGCTTAACGTTCCAGGGGGCTAACTATGGCTACACCTTC
CASSLTFQGANYGYTF
>TRBV9|TRBD1|14|TRBJ1-4|-
TGTGCCAGCAGCCCCGGACAGGGAAGGGAAAAACTGTTTTTT
CASSPGQGREKLFF
>TRBV5-6|-|14|TRBJ2-5|once
TGTGCCAGCAGCTTGGAGGCGGCCCGGGAGACCCAGTACTTC
CASSLEAARETQYF
>TRBV6-4|TRBD2|16|TRBJ2-1|-
TGTGCCAGCAGTGACTCACCGGGGGGGGGACACAATGAGCAGTTCTTC
CASSDSPGGGHNEQFF
>TRBV4-1|-|15|TRBJ2-3|few
TGCGCCAGCAGCCAAGACGGACTTCGCACAGATACGCAGTATTTT
CASSQDGLRTDTQYF
>TRBV6-5|-|15|TRBJ2-1|-
TGTGCCAGCAGCCTAATGGCTAGCGTTTTCAATGAGCAGTTCTTC
CASSLMASVFNEQFF
>TRBV7-9|-|15|TRBJ2-1|-
TGTGCCAGCAGCTCCCGGGCCCAGGGAGGTTTAGAGCAGTTCTTC
CASSSRAQGGLEQFF
>TRBV5-4|-|14|TRBJ2-7|-
TGTGCCAGCAGCTTGGGGCAGGGGAACTACGAGCAGTACTTC
CASSLGQGNYEQYF
>TRBV27|-|14|TRBJ2-7|-
TGTGCCAGCAGTTTGACAGTCTCCCTCTACGAGCAGTACTTC
CASSLTVSLYEQYF
>TRBV7-6|TRBD2|15|TRBJ2-1|-
TGTGCCAGCAGCTTTCGAGCGGGGGGTTACAATGAGCAGTTCTTC
CASSFRAGGYNEQFF
>TRBV13|-|12|TRBJ2-1|once
TGTGCCAGCAGCTTATCAGGGAATGAGCAGTTCTTC
CASSLSGNEQFF
>TRBV11-2|-|14|TRBJ1-2|-
TGTGCCAGCAGCTTAGATCAGGGGTGGAATGGCTACACCTTC
CASSLDQGWNGYTF
>TRBV2|TRBD1|13|TRBJ2-7|-
TGTGCCAGGGAAGGGACAGATAGAGGCGAGCAGTACTTC
CAREGTDRGEQYF
>TRBV18|TRBD1|17|TRBJ2-1|-
TGTGCCAGCTCACCACCGAAGGACAGGAAATCCTACAATGAGCAGTTCTTC
CASSPPKDRKSYNEQFF
>TRBV7-8|-|15|TRBJ2-7|once
TGTGCCAGCAGCCCAGCCCGGGGGACGGGATACGAGCAGTACTTC
CASSPARGTGYEQYF
>TRBV11-2|TRBD2|15|TRBJ2-3|-
TGTGCCAGCAGCTCCGGACTAGCGAGCACAGATACGCAGTATTTT
CASSSGLASTDTQYF
>TRBV18|-|13|TRBJ1-4|-
TGTGCCAGCTCACCGAGGAGGGATGAAAAACTGTTTTTT
CASSPRRDEKLFF
>TRBV4-3|-|15|TRBJ2-3|-
TGCGCCAGCAGCCAAGATACTATTGGTTCAGATACGCAGTATTTT
CASSQDTIGSDTQYF
>TRBV5-6|-|16|TRBJ2-7|-
TGTGCCAGCAGCTTACAGGGAAGTCTAGCGGCCTACGAGCAGTACTTC
CASSLQGSLAAYEQYF
>TRBV19|TRBD1|14|TRBJ2-1|few
TGTGCCAGTGCCGAGGGACAGGGGTTCAATGAGCAGTTCTTC
CASAEGQGFNEQFF
>TRBV9|TRBD1|15|TRBJ2-1|-
TGTGCCAGCAGCGCAAGAGACAGGGTCTACAATGAGCAGTTCTTC
CASSARDRVYNEQFF
>TRBV29-1|-|12|TRBJ1-1|-
TGCAGCGTTGAGGGGGCGAGGGCTGGAGCTTTCTTT
CSVEGARAGAFF
>TRBV30|TRBD2|16|TRBJ2-5|-
TGTGCCTGGAGTGGGTATCTGGGGGAGGGTCTAGGGACCCAGTACTTC
CAWSGYLGEGLGTQYF
>TRBV29-1|TRBD1|14|TRBJ1-4|few
TGCAGCGGATTCACAGGGGCAACTAATGAAAAACTGTTTTTT
CSGFTGATNEKLFF
>TRBV4-3|-|14|TRBJ2-3|-
TGCGCCAGCAGGGAGGCCCGGGAGTTAGATACGCAGTATTTT
CASREARELDTQYF
>TRBV7-3|TRBD1|15|TRBJ2-1|-
TGTGCCAGCAGATACGACGGACAGGGGGCGAATGAGCAGTTCTTC
CASRYDGQGANEQFF
>TRBV9|-|17|TRBJ2-1|-
TGTGCCAGCAGCGTAGAGTCTCTAGCCGGATCCTACAATGAGCAGTTCTTC
CASSVESLAGSYNEQFF
>TRBV4-3|TRBD1|13|TRBJ2-1|-
TGCGCCAGCAGCCAAGTGACAGGGAACGAGCAGTTCTTC
CASSQVTGNEQFF
>TRBV27|-|15|TRBJ1-6|few
TGTGCCAGCAGCCCTAGCGTTTTCTATAATTCACCCCTCCACTTT
CASSPSVFYNSPLHF
>TRBV9|-|13|TRBJ1-1|-
TGTGCCGGCTCAGTGGGAGCGAACACTGAAGCTTTCTTT
CAGSVGANTEAFF
>TRBV5-1|-|13|TRBJ2-7|once
TGCGCCAGCAGACTGGACTATTCCTACGAGCAGTACTTC
CASRLDYSYEQYF
>TRBV12-5|TRBD1|13|TRBJ2-7|once
TGTGCTAGTGGTTTGGGACCCGACAGGGAGCGGTACTTC
CASGLGPDRERYF
>TRBV4-3|-|16|TRBJ1-4|-
TGCGCCAGCAGCCCCGGGACACCCGCAACTAATGAAAAACTGTTTTTT
CASSPGTPATNEKLFF
>TRBV5-1|TRBD1|14|TRBJ2-7|-
TGCGCCAGCCATCTCACAGGGGAAGGCTACGAGCAGTACTTC
CASHLTGEGYEQYF
>TRBV6-5|-|11|TRBJ1-1|-
TGTGCCAGCAGGCTAGGAACTGAAGCTTTCTTT
CASRLGTEAFF
>TRBV7-9|-|12|TRBJ1-1|-
TGTGCCAGCAGCGCCGAGGCCACTGAAGCTTTCTTT
CASSAEATEAFF
>TRBV11-2|-|15|TRBJ2-1|once
TGTGCCAGCAGCTTGCAAGGGAGCTCCTACAATGAGCAGTTCTTC
CASSLQGSSYNEQFF
>TRBV19|TRBD2|16|TRBJ2-2|-
TGTGCCAGTAGTCAACTAGCGGGGGGGCTGGGCGGGGAGCTGTTTTTT
CASSQLAGGLGGELFF